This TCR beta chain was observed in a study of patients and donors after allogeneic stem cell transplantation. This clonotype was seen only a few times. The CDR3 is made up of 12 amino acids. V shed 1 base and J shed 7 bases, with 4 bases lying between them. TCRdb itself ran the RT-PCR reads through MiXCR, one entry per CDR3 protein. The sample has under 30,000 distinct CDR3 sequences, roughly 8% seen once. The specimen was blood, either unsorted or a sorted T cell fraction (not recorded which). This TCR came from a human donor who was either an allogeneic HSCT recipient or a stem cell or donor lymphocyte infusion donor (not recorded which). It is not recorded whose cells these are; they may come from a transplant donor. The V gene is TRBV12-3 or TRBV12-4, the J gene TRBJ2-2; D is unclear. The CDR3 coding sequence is TGTGCCAGCAGTTTAGAGGGCGGGGAGCTGTTTTTT. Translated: CASSLEGGELFF.